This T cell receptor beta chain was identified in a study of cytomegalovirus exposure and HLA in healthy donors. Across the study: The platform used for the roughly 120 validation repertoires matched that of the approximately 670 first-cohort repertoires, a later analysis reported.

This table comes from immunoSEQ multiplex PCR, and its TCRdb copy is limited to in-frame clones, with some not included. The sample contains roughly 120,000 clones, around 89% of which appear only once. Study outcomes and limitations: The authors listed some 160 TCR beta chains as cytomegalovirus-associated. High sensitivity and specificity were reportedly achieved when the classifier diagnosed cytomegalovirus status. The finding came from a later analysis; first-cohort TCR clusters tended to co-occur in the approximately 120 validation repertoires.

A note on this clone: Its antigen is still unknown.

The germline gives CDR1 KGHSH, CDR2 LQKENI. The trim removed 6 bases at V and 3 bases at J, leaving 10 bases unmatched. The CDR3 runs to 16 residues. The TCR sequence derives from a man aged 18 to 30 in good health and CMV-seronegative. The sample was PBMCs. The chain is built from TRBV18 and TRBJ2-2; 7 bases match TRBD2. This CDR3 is CASSPSGREYTGELFF. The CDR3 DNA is TGTGCCAGCTCCCCCTCAGGGCGGGAGTACACCGGGGAGCTGTTTTTT.